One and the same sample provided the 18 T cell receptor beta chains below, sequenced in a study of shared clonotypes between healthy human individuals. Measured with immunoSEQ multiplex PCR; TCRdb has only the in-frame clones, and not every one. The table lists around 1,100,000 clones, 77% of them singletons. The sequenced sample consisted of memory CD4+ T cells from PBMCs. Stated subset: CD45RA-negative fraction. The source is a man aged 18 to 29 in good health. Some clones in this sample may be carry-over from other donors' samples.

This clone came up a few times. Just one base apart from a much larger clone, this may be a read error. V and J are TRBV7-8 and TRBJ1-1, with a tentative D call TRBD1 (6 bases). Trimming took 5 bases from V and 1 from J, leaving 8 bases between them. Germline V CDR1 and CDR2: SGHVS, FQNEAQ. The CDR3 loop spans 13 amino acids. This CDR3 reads CASSPRGNTEAFF. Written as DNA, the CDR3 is TGTGCCAGCAGCCCCAGGGGGAACACTGAAGCTTTCTTT.

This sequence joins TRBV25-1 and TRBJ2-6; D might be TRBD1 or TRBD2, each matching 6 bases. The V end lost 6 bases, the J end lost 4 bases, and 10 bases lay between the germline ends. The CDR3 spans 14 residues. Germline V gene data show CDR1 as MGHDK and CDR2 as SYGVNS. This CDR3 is CASRGGHGANVLTF. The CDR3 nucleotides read TGTGCCAGCAGAGGGGGGCACGGGGCCAACGTCCTGACTTTC.

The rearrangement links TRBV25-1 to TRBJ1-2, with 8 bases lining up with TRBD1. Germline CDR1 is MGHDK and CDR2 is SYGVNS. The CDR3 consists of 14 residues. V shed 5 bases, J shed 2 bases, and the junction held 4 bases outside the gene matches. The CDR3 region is CASSSTGVNYGYTF. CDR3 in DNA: TGTGCCAGCAGTTCGACAGGGGTGAACTATGGCTACACCTTC.

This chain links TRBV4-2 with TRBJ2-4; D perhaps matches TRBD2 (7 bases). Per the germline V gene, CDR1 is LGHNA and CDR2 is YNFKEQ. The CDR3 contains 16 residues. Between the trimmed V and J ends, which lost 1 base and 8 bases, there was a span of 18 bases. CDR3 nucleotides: TGTGCCAGCAGCCAAGGGGATAGGGGGGAGGGAGACATTCAGTACTTC. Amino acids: CASSQGDRGEGDIQYF.

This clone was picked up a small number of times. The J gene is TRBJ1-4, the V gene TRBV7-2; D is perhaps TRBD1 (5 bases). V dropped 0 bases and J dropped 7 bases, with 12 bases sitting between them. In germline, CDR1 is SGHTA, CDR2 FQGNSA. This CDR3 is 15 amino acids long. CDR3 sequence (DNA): TGTGCCAGCAGCTTAGCGGGGGGGTCCCCTGAAAAACTGTTTTTT. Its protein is CASSLAGGSPEKLFF. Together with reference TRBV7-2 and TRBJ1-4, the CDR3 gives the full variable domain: GAGVSQSPSNKVTEKGKDVELRCDPISGHTALYWYRQSLGQGLEFLIYFQGNSAPDKSGLPSDRFSAERTGGSVSTLTIQRTQQEDSAVYLCASSLAGGSPEKLFFGSGTQLSVL.

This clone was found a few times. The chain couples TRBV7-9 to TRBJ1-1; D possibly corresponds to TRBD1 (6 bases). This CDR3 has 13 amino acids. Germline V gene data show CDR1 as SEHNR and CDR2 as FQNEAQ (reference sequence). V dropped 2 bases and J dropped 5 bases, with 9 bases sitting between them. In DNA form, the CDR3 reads TGTGCCAGCAGCTTATTACAGGGAACTGAAGCTTTCTTT. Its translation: CASSLLQGTEAFF.

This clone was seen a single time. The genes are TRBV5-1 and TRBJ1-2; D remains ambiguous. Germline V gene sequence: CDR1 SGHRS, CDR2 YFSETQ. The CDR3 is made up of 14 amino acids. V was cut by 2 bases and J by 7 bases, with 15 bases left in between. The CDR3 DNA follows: TGCGCCAGCAGCTTAACGGTTGCGGGCTCTGGCTACACCTTC. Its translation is CASSLTVAGSGYTF.

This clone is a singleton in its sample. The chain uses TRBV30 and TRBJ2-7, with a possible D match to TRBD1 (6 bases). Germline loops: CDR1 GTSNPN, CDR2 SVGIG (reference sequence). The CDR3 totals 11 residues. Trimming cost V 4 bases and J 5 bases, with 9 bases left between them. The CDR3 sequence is CAWNRVHEQYF. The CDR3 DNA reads TGTGCCTGGAACAGGGTCCACGAGCAGTACTTC.

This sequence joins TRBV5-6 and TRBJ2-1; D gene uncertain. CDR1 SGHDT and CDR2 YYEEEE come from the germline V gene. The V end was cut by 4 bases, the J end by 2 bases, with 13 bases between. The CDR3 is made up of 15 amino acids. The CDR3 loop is CASSVDLTPYNEQFF. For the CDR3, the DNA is TGTGCCAGCAGCGTCGACCTGACCCCCTACAATGAGCAGTTCTTC. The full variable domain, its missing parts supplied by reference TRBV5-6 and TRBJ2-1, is DAGVTQSPTHLIKTRGQQVTLRCSPKSGHDTVSWYQQALGQGPQFIFQYYEEEERQRGNFPDRFSGHQFPNYSSELNVNALLLGDSALYLCASSVDLTPYNEQFFGPGTRLTVL.

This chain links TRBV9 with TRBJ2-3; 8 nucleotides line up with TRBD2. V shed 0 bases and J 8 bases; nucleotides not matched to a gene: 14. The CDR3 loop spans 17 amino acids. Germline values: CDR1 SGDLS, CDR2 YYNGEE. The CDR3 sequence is CASSVGDSGNLGGTQYF. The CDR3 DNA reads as TGTGCCAGCAGCGTAGGGGATAGCGGGAACCTAGGCGGTACGCAGTATTTT.

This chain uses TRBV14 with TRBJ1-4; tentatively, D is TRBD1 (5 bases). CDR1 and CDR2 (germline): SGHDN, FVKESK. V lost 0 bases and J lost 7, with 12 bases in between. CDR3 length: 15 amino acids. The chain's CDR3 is CASSQDFRAGEKLFF. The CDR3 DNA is TGTGCCAGCAGCCAAGATTTCAGGGCCGGTGAAAAACTGTTTTTT.

The CDR3: CASSLPGTKYGYTF. CDR3 DNA sequence: TGCGCCAGCAGCTTGCCGGGGACAAAATATGGCTACACCTTC. The chain combines TRBV5-1 with TRBJ1-2; D might be TRBD1 (6 bases). Germline V gene sequence: CDR1 SGHRS, CDR2 YFSETQ. Trimming removed 1 base from V and 5 bases from J, with 12 bases in between. The length of the CDR3 is 14 residues.

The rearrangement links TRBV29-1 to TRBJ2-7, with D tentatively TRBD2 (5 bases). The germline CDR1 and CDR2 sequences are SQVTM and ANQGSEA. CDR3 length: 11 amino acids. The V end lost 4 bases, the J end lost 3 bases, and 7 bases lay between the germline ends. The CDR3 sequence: CSVAGNYEQYF. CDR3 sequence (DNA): TGCAGCGTTGCCGGGAACTACGAGCAGTACTTC.

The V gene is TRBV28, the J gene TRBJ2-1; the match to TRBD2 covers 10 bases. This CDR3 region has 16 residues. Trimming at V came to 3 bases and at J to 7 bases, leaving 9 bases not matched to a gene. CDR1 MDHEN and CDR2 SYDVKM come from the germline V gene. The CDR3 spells CASSFHTSGKTNEQFF. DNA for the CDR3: TGTGCCAGCAGTTTCCACACTAGCGGGAAGACGAATGAGCAGTTCTTC. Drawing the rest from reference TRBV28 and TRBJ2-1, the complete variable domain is DVKVTQSSRYLVKRTGEKVFLECVQDMDHENMFWYRQDPGLGLRLIYFSYDVKMKEKGDIPEGYSVSREKKERFSLILESASTNQTSMYLCASSFHTSGKTNEQFFGPGTRLTVL.

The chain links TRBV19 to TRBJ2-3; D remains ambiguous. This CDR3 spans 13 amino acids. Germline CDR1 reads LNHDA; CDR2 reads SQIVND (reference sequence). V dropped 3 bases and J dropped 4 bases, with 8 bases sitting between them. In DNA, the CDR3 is TGTGCCAGTAGTATCTCGGGCCCAGATACGCAGTATTTT. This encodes CASSISGPDTQYF. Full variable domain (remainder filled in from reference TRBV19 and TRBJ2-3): DGGITQSPKYLFRKEGQNVTLSCEQNLNHDAMYWYRQDPGQGLRLIYYSQIVNDFQKGDIAEGYSVSREKKESFPLTVTSAQKNPTAFYLCASSISGPDTQYFGPGTRLTVL.

As DNA, the CDR3 is TGCAGCGTCCTGGGGGCCAGGGACGCCGACGAGCAGTACTTC. It encodes CSVLGARDADEQYF. The chain couples TRBV29-1 to TRBJ2-7, with D possibly being TRBD1 (6 bases). Trimming took 6 bases from V and 5 from J, leaving 20 bases between them. The germline V gene encodes CDR1 SQVTM and CDR2 ANQGSEA. This CDR3 spans 14 amino acids.

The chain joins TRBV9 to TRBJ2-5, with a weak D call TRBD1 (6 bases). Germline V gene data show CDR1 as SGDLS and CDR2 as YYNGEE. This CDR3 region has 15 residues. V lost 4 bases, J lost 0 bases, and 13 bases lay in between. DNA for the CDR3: TGTGCCAGCAGCACCCGGGACATCAACCAAGAGACCCAGTACTTC. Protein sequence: CASSTRDINQETQYF.

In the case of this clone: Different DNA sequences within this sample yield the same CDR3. This chain's CDR3 is CASSLLAGGEQYF. In nucleotides, the CDR3 is TGTGCCAGCAGCTTACTAGCGGGAGGCGAGCAGTACTTC. This sequence joins TRBV11-2 and TRBJ2-7, with 11 bases matching TRBD2. Trimming removed 2 bases from V and 6 bases from J; junction bases left unmatched: 0. CDR1 and CDR2 (germline): SGHAT, FQNNGV. This CDR3 contains 13 residues.